One sample yielded the 25 T cell receptor beta chains listed below, sequenced in a study of cytomegalovirus exposure and HLA in healthy donors (dated by TCRdb to 2017 to 2019). The library was produced with the immunoSEQ multiplex PCR assay. For the multiplex PCR, a mixture combining 60 forward primers for TCR Vbeta segments and 13 reverse primers for TCR Jbeta segments was used. Entries here come from immuneACCESS through TCRdb and include only in-frame sequences with V and J called. Some clones fail to appear in such tables; in the studies checked, an unresolved V gene covers under half of the shortfall, and the cause of the remainder is unknown. This sample gives roughly 200,000 clones in total; about 80% of them show up just once. The top ten constitute 0.65% of the sample. The sample consisted of PBMCs. The receptors derive from a boy between 10 and 17 years old in good health and CMV-seronegative.

The chain recombines TRBV19 with TRBJ2-1; tentatively, D is TRBD2 (5 bases). V was cut by 3 bases and J by 4 bases, with 13 bases left in between. Germline CDR1 reads LNHDA; CDR2 reads SQIVND (reference sequence). The CDR3 extends over 15 amino acids. The CDR3, as DNA: TGTGCCAGTAGTATCACCCGCAGACTATACAATGAGCAGTTCTTC. Its translation is CASSITRRLYNEQFF.

The J gene is TRBJ1-2, the V gene TRBV6-1, with D possibly TRBD1 on 6 matching bases. The germline gives CDR1 MNHNS, CDR2 SASEGT. CDR3 length: 15 amino acids. Trimming took 7 bases from V and 0 from J, leaving 15 bases between them. CDR3: CASKNRDVANYGYTF. The CDR3, as DNA: TGTGCCAGCAAAAACAGGGACGTGGCTAACTATGGCTACACCTTC.

V and J are TRBV5-6 and TRBJ2-7, with TRBD1 matching 7 bases. The CDR3 extends over 14 amino acids. V gave up 2 bases and J gave up 3 bases; unmatched junction bases: 5. CDR1 and CDR2 (germline): SGHDT, YYEEEE. The CDR3 loop is CASSFRGSHYEQYF. The CDR3, as DNA: TGTGCCAGCAGCTTCAGGGGGTCTCACTACGAGCAGTACTTC.

Turning to this clone: The sample has other DNA sequences that encode this CDR3 too. The rearrangement joins TRBV30 to TRBJ1-1; D possibly corresponds to TRBD1 (5 bases). The germline gives CDR1 GTSNPN, CDR2 SVGIG (reference sequence). This CDR3 has 12 amino acids. V shed 0 bases and J shed 5 bases, with 7 bases lying between them. The CDR3 sequence: CAWSVRGTEAFF. CDR3 DNA sequence: TGTGCCTGGAGTGTACGGGGGACTGAAGCTTTCTTT.

This rearrangement joins TRBV29-1 to TRBJ1-2, with D hard to call. Trimming pared 3 bases from V and 3 bases from J, leaving 14 bases between. Germline V CDR1 and CDR2: SQVTM, ANQGSEA. This CDR3 comprises 14 residues. The CDR3 region has the DNA TGCAGCGTTGAGGCGTTCGGGAGAGACTATGGCTACACCTTC. Translating gives CSVEAFGRDYGYTF.

This rearrangement joins TRBV6-5 to TRBJ2-3, with 8 bases fitting TRBD2. V lost 7 bases to trimming and J lost 1 base; unmatched junction nucleotides: 7. The CDR3 runs 15 residues. Germline CDR1 is MNHEY and CDR2 is SVGAGI. The CDR3 DNA sequence: TGTGCCAGCATCAAAGCGGGGGACCGCACAGATACGCAGTATTTT. Translated: CASIKAGDRTDTQYF.

The chain carries TRBV9 and TRBJ2-5; 7 nucleotides agree with TRBD1. The J call is doubtful: the DNA matches TRBJ2-7 better. This CDR3 contains 15 residues. Germline CDR1 SGDLS, CDR2 YYNGEE. The CDR3 reads CASSPQPGQIYEQYF. The CDR3 region has the DNA TGTGCCAGCAGTCCTCAGCCGGGACAGATCTACGAGCAGTACTTC.

In its sample, this clone was seen a few times. This chain uses TRBV19 with TRBJ1-1; the D gene is possibly TRBD1 (5 bases). Per the germline V gene, CDR1 is LNHDA and CDR2 is SQIVND (reference sequence). The CDR3 consists of 14 residues. V lost 3 bases and J lost 7, with 15 bases in between. The CDR3 spells CASSIPGEDHEAFF. In DNA, the CDR3 is TGTGCCAGTAGTATCCCGGGGGAGGATCATGAAGCTTTCTTT. Combining the CDR3 with reference TRBV19 and TRBJ1-1 gives the whole variable domain DGGITQSPKYLFRKEGQNVTLSCEQNLNHDAMYWYRQDPGQGLRLIYYSQIVNDFQKGDIAEGYSVSREKKESFPLTVTSAQKNPTAFYLCASSIPGEDHEAFFGQGTRLTVV.

This clone was picked up one time. This rearrangement joins TRBV25-1 to TRBJ1-1; D is perhaps TRBD1 (6 bases). Trimming pared 0 bases from V and 2 bases from J, leaving 13 bases between. The germline gives CDR1 MGHDK, CDR2 SYGVNS. The CDR3 has 16 amino acids. The CDR3 loop reads CASSEYWPGENTEAFF. The CDR3 DNA reads as TGTGCCAGCAGTGAATATTGGCCAGGGGAAAACACTGAAGCTTTCTTT.

V gene TRBV11-2 combines with J gene TRBJ2-5; TRBD2 aligns across 8 bases. Per germline, CDR1 SGHAT and CDR2 FQNNGV. The length of the CDR3 is 17 residues. The trim removed 5 bases at V and 5 bases at J, leaving 16 bases unmatched. CDR3 nucleotide sequence: TGTGCCAGCAGCCCGAGGACCGGGGGGGAACCTCGGGAGACCCAGTACTTC. Protein: CASSPRTGGEPRETQYF.

The gene calls are TRBV7-2 and TRBJ1-2; 9 bases line up with TRBD1. Germline lookup yields CDR1 SGHTA and CDR2 FQGNSA. There are 16 residues in the CDR3. After removal of 2 bases from V and 3 bases from J, the junction contained 7 bases not matched to a gene. The CDR3 sequence is CASSLSRTGVYYGYTF. CDR3 DNA sequence: TGTGCCAGCAGCTTATCCAGGACAGGGGTTTACTATGGCTACACCTTC.

The rearrangement uses TRBV6-1 and TRBJ2-6, with D possibly being TRBD1 (5 bases). V was shortened by 1 base and J by 0 bases, with 10 bases between the two germline ends. Per germline, CDR1 MNHNS and CDR2 SASEGT. The CDR3 totals 17 residues. DNA of the CDR3: TGTGCCAGCAGTGAAGGACAGATCAACTCTGGGGCCAACGTCCTGACTTTC. This encodes CASSEGQINSGANVLTF.

V is TRBV7-9 and J is TRBJ2-1, with 8 bases aligning to TRBD2. V gave up 4 bases and J gave up 9 bases; unmatched junction bases: 8. Germline loops: CDR1 SEHNR, CDR2 FQNEAQ (reference sequence). CDR3 length equals 14 residues. CDR3 sequence: CASSSTGGVGEQFF. The DNA of the CDR3 is TGTGCCAGCAGCTCTACGGGAGGGGTGGGTGAGCAGTTCTTC.

CDR3 region: CASSPTGLRDGYTF. The CDR3 DNA reads as TGTGCCAGCAGCCCGACAGGGTTGAGGGATGGCTACACCTTC. The chain couples TRBV27 to TRBJ1-2, with 7 bases identical to TRBD1. Trimming took 6 bases from V and 6 from J; bases not matched to a gene: 10. Germline assignment: CDR1 MNHEY and CDR2 SMNVEV (reference sequence). The CDR3 sequence is 14 residues long.

This chain links TRBV19 with TRBJ1-2; D is possibly TRBD1 (5 bases). V was clipped by 7 bases and J by 0 bases, with 18 bases between them. CDR1 and CDR2 from the germline V gene are LNHDA and SQIVND (reference sequence). There are 16 residues in the CDR3. The CDR3 DNA reads as TGTGCCAGTACCCTCCGGCAAGGGGAATCTAACTATGGCTACACCTTC. Residues: CASTLRQGESNYGYTF. The full variable domain, in which reference TRBV19 and TRBJ1-2 provide the parts outside the CDR3, is DGGITQSPKYLFRKEGQNVTLSCEQNLNHDAMYWYRQDPGQGLRLIYYSQIVNDFQKGDIAEGYSVSREKKESFPLTVTSAQKNPTAFYLCASTLRQGESNYGYTFGSGTRLTVV.

Only one count was recorded for this clone. J is TRBJ2-7 and V is TRBV7-9; D may be TRBD1 (5 bases). Between the trimmed V and J ends, which lost 4 bases and 5 bases, there was a span of 9 bases. CDR1 and CDR2 from the germline V gene are SEHNR and FQNEAQ (reference sequence). The CDR3 covers 12 residues. The CDR3 DNA is TGTGCCAGCAGCTGGCAGGGTGACGAGCAGTACTTC. It specifies CASSWQGDEQYF. Using reference TRBV7-9 and TRBJ2-7 for the parts outside the CDR3, the full variable domain is DTGVSQNPRHKITKRGQNVTFRCDPISEHNRLYWYRQTLGQGPEFLTYFQNEAQLEKSRLLSDRFSAERPKGSFSTLEIQRTEQGDSAMYLCASSWQGDEQYFGPGTRLTVT.

The chain uses TRBV6-5 and TRBJ2-2; a weak D match, TRBD2 (6 bases). Germline V CDR1 and CDR2: MNHEY, SVGAGI. V lost 0 bases to trimming and J lost 3 bases, with 11 bases between them. This CDR3 contains 16 residues. CDR3: CASSYSGRRDTGELFF. The CDR3 region has the DNA TGTGCCAGCAGTTACTCGGGGAGGAGGGACACCGGGGAGCTGTTTTTT.

Written as DNA, the CDR3 is TGTGCCTCAGGAAGGGGCGGCTATGGCTACACCTTC. Its protein is CASGRGGYGYTF. The rearrangement uses TRBV7-9 and TRBJ1-2; D may be TRBD1 (5 bases). V was cut by 11 bases and J by 4 bases, with 14 bases left in between. Looked up from germline, CDR1 is SEHNR and CDR2 is FQNEAQ (reference sequence). CDR3 length equals 12 residues.

The chain joins TRBV6-1 to TRBJ2-3; D possibly corresponds to TRBD1 (5 bases). Germline V gene data show CDR1 as MNHNS and CDR2 as SASEGT. The CDR3 is 14 amino acids. The germline V and J ends were trimmed by 7 bases and 0 bases, with 11 bases remaining between them. The CDR3: CASTQEASTDTQYF. The CDR3 nucleotides are TGTGCCAGCACACAGGAAGCTAGCACAGATACGCAGTATTTT.

V is TRBV7-2 and J is TRBJ1-1; D is ambiguous. CDR3 length: 11 amino acids. Between the trimmed V and J ends, which lost 3 bases and 3 bases, there was a span of 2 bases. CDR1 is SGHTA and CDR2 is FQGNSA in the germline V gene. CDR3 DNA sequence: TGTGCCAGCAGCTTCTACACTGAAGCTTTCTTT. As protein: CASSFYTEAFF.

J is TRBJ2-4 and V is TRBV21-1; TRBD2 is the table's D call and was not checked against the DNA. TRBV21-1 is labeled a pseudogene. The CDR3 spans 18 residues. DNA of the CDR3: TGTGCCAGCAGCAAATGTCCGGCTAGCGGGGGGTCCAAAAACATTCAGTACTTC. The encoded protein is CASSKCPASGGSKNIQYF.

The chain employs TRBV11-3 and TRBJ2-1; 13 positions match TRBD2. V shed 5 bases and J 8 bases; nucleotides not matched to a gene: 6. CDR1 and CDR2 (germline): SGHNT, YENEEA. The CDR3 is 15 residues long. The DNA of the CDR3 is TGTGCCAGCAGCACTCGGACTAGCGGGGGAGATGAGCAGTTCTTC. Encoded protein: CASSTRTSGGDEQFF.

The chain recombines TRBV7-9 with TRBJ1-1; 10 bases agree with TRBD1. V trimming: 5 bases; J trimming: 0 bases; junction bases outside the gene matches: 9. Germline V gene data show CDR1 as SEHNR and CDR2 as FQNEAQ (reference sequence). The CDR3 covers 17 residues. The CDR3 sequence is CASSTNRDRGMNTEAFF. The DNA of the CDR3 is TGTGCCAGCAGCACCAACCGGGACAGGGGTATGAACACTGAAGCTTTCTTT. The full variable domain, in which reference TRBV7-9 and TRBJ1-1 provide the parts outside the CDR3, is DTGVSQNPRHKITKRGQNVTFRCDPISEHNRLYWYRQTLGQGPEFLTYFQNEAQLEKSRLLSDRFSAERPKGSFSTLEIQRTEQGDSAMYLCASSTNRDRGMNTEAFFGQGTRLTVV.

This chain links TRBV6-4 with TRBJ2-1, with TRBD2 identical over 13 bases. The germline V gene encodes CDR1 MRHNA and CDR2 SNTAGT. J gave up 9 bases and V 5 bases, and 7 bases lay outside the gene matches. The CDR3 sequence is 15 residues long. The CDR3 spells CASSKGLAGAGEQFF. The CDR3 DNA is TGTGCCAGCAGTAAAGGACTAGCGGGAGCTGGTGAGCAGTTCTTC.

The chain joins TRBV9 to TRBJ1-2; D not resolved. Germline V gene sequence: CDR1 SGDLS, CDR2 YYNGEE. V lost 3 bases and J lost 8, with 17 bases in between. The CDR3 spans 14 residues. The CDR3 DNA follows: TGTGCCAGCAGCGCCCCGGGATCCCTAAAGGGCTACACCTTC. Translated: CASSAPGSLKGYTF.